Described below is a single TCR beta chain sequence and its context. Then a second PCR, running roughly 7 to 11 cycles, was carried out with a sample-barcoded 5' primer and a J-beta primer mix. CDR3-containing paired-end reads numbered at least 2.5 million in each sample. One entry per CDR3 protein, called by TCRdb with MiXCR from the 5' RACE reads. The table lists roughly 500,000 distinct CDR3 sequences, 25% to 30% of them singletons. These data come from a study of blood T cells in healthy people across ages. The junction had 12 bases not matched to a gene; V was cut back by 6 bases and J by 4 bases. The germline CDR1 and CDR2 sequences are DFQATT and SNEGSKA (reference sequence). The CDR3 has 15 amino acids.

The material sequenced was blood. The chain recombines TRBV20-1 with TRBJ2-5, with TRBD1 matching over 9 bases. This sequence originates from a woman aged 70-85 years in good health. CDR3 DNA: TGCAGTGCCAGATACCTTACAGGGGGCCGAGAGACCCAGTACTTC. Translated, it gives CSARYLTGGRETQYF.